The sequence of this TCR beta chain was determined in a study of blood T cell repertoires in COVID-19. Across the study: PBMCs, B-cell-depleted T cells, or T cells were the source of the cDNA or gDNA that made up the material.

The repertoire was sequenced with immunoSEQ multiplex PCR; TCRdb's copy has only in-frame clones and lacks some. The sample holds approximately 6,200 clones, around 75% seen once. Germline assignment: CDR1 ENHRY and CDR2 SYGVKD. The CDR3 totals 13 residues. V shed 4 bases, J shed 8 bases, and the junction held 4 bases outside the gene matches. In this sample, this clone turned up a few times. The V gene is TRBV10-3, the J gene TRBJ1-4; the match to TRBD1 covers 7 bases. The sequenced sample consisted of peripheral blood. This TCR was recovered from a man between 60 and 70 years old with acute or convalescent COVID-19. This CDR3 reads CAISVGTAEKLFF. The CDR3 DNA sequence: TGTGCCATCAGTGTCGGGACAGCGGAAAAACTGTTTTTT.